The 26 T cell receptor beta chains below all came from one sample that was sequenced in a study of human T cells and chemical hapten exposure. From the RACE reads, TCRdb called clonotypes with MiXCR, one entry per CDR3 protein. The sample holds some 300,000 distinct CDR3 sequences, 5.5% seen once. Time point here: pre-sensitization, week 0. Treatment of the sample: therapeutic diphenylcyclopropenone sensitization with weekly scalp DPC. The sample in question was whole blood, obtained in connection with sensitization to the hapten diphenylcyclopropenone (DPC). The origin of the receptors is a woman aged 18-30 years with alopecia areata. Some clones in this sample may be carry-over from other donors' samples.

This clonotype has a count of ten or more. The chain joins TRBV4-2 to TRBJ1-1; a weak D match, TRBD1 (5 bases). This CDR3 comprises 13 residues. The germline V gene encodes CDR1 LGHNA and CDR2 YNFKEQ. Trimming left V 4 bases short and J 4 bases short, with 10 bases between. As DNA, the CDR3 is TGTGCCAGCAGCCGCGAGGGGCGCACTGAAGCTTTCTTT. It specifies CASSREGRTEAFF.

This clonotype has only a few counts. The rearrangement links TRBV5-5 to TRBJ2-5; the match to TRBD2 covers 10 bases. Germline V gene sequence: CDR1 SGHKS, CDR2 YYEKEE (reference sequence). The CDR3 has 14 residues. Trimming cost V 1 base and J 7 bases; bases outside gene matches: 4. CDR3 nucleotides: TGTGCCAGCAGCTTGACTAGCGGGGTAGGGACCCAGTACTTC. Translated, it gives CASSLTSGVGTQYF.

This clonotype was detected only a few times. This chain joins TRBV7-2 and TRBJ2-3; 7 bases are shared with TRBD2. Germline CDR1 is SGHTA and CDR2 is FQGNSA. Germline trimming cut 5 bases from V and 2 bases from J; bases unmatched to any gene: 7. The CDR3 length is 15 residues. The CDR3 DNA follows: TGTGCCAGCAGCCGAGCGGGGATCCTCACAGATACGCAGTATTTT. Its protein product is CASSRAGILTDTQYF.

CDR3 sequence (DNA): TGTGCCACCAGTGATGGGCGGAGGCGCCAGTACTTC. Its translation: CATSDGRRRQYF. The J gene is TRBJ2-5, the V gene TRBV24-1, with TRBD2 as a possible D gene (5 bases). V gave up 3 bases and J gave up 10 bases, with 11 bases separating them. Germline CDR1 KGHDR, CDR2 SFDVKD. The CDR3 sequence is 12 residues long.

This clonotype turned up a few times. The chain carries TRBV4-3 and TRBJ1-6; D gene unclear. There are 15 residues in the CDR3. V was cut by 0 bases and J by 7 bases, with 10 bases left in between. Looked up from germline, CDR1 is LGHNA and CDR2 is YSLEER. In nucleotides, the CDR3 is TGCGCCAGCAGCCAAGATTTTTTAGTGAATTCACCCCTCCACTTT. Its translation: CASSQDFLVNSPLHF.

This clonotype was counted a few times. J is TRBJ1-5 and V is TRBV12-3 or TRBV12-4; the match to TRBD1 covers 9 bases. The length of the CDR3 is 14 residues. Losses at the gene ends were 4 bases for V and 4 bases for J; bases not matched to a gene: 2. The chain's CDR3 is CASSWTGDNQPQHF. The CDR3 coding sequence is TGTGCCAGCAGTTGGACAGGGGATAATCAGCCCCAGCATTTT.

This clonotype was counted many times. The chain combines TRBV7-2 with TRBJ2-2; D is unresolved. The CDR3 is 15 residues long. Trimming shortened V by 5 bases and J by 2 bases, and 12 bases separated the two germline ends. Germline V gives CDR1 SGHTA, CDR2 FQGNSA. The CDR3 reads CASSPSPANTGELFF. CDR3 coding DNA: TGTGCCAGCAGCCCGTCACCAGCTAACACCGGGGAGCTGTTTTTT.

This chain uses TRBV25-1 with TRBJ2-3; the D is unclear. Per the germline V gene, CDR1 is MGHDK and CDR2 is SYGVNS. Trimming left V 3 bases short and J 4 bases short, with 8 bases between. The CDR3 totals 13 residues. CDR3 in DNA: TGTGCCAGCAGTGACCCACGGTCAGATACGCAGTATTTT. Its translation is CASSDPRSDTQYF.

This clonotype was recorded many times. This rearrangement joins TRBV6-6 to TRBJ2-2; D remains unclear. The CDR3 spans 15 residues. Germline V CDR1 and CDR2: MNHNY, SVGAGI (reference sequence). V lost 2 bases and J 3 bases, leaving 10 bases between the germline ends. The DNA of the CDR3 is TGTGCCAGCAGTTACGTTACAGACTACACCGGGGAGCTGTTTTTT. This encodes CASSYVTDYTGELFF.

This clonotype was detected a few times. The rearrangement uses TRBV11-2 and TRBJ1-6; 8 nucleotides line up with TRBD1. Trimming removed 4 bases from V and 4 bases from J; junction bases left unmatched: 9. The CDR3 sequence is 17 residues long. Germline CDR1 is SGHAT and CDR2 is FQNNGV. CDR3 sequence: CASSSKSGTGYNSPLHF. DNA of the CDR3: TGTGCCAGCAGCTCTAAGTCCGGGACAGGATATAATTCACCCCTCCACTTT.

This clonotype was counted only a few times. The CDR3 DNA reads TGCGCCAGCCGCGCCCTTCATACAGGGAATCAGCCCCAGCATTTT. Translated, it gives CASRALHTGNQPQHF. V is TRBV4-1 and J is TRBJ1-5; tentative D call: TRBD1 (6 bases). Trimming stripped 8 bases from V and 4 bases from J, with 18 bases between. The CDR3 is made up of 15 amino acids. The V gene's germline CDR1 is MGHRA and CDR2 YSYEKL.

This chain's CDR3 is CASSHGRQGSPEAFF. The DNA of the CDR3 is TGTGCCAGCAGCCACGGGAGACAGGGATCCCCTGAAGCTTTCTTT. J is TRBJ1-1 and V is TRBV6-2 or TRBV6-3; the match to TRBD1 covers 7 bases. The germline CDR1 and CDR2 sequences are MNHEY and SVGEGT. CDR3 length: 15 amino acids. The ends lost 6 bases at V and 6 bases at J; junction bases unmatched: 13.

The chain joins TRBV6-5 to TRBJ1-1; possibly TRBD1 for D (5 bases). Trimming took 2 bases from V and 1 from J, leaving 11 bases between them. The germline CDR1 and CDR2 sequences are MNHEY and SVGAGI. This CDR3 contains 15 residues. CDR3 in amino acids: CASSYGEGRNTEAFF. In nucleotides, the CDR3 is TGTGCCAGCAGTTACGGAGAGGGGAGGAACACTGAAGCTTTCTTT.

V usage is TRBV28 and J usage is TRBJ1-1; D is undetermined. Trimming cost V 3 bases and J 4 bases, with 15 bases left between them. CDR3 length: 15 amino acids. The germline V gene has CDR1 MDHEN and CDR2 SYDVKM. The DNA of the CDR3 is TGTGCCAGCAGTTTTATTGTAGGTTGGGTCACTGAAGCTTTCTTT. It encodes CASSFIVGWVTEAFF. Full variable domain (remainder filled in from reference TRBV28 and TRBJ1-1): DVKVTQSSRYLVKRTGEKVFLECVQDMDHENMFWYRQDPGLGLRLIYFSYDVKMKEKGDIPEGYSVSREKKERFSLILESASTNQTSMYLCASSFIVGWVTEAFFGQGTRLTVV.

This clonotype was counted between two and nine times. This sequence joins TRBV2 and TRBJ2-7, with 7 bases matching TRBD1. V shed 9 bases, J shed 6 bases, and the junction held 17 bases outside the gene matches. The CDR3 has 15 amino acids. Per germline, CDR1 SNHLY and CDR2 FYNNEI. The CDR3 reads CASPRRGPSPVEQYF. DNA of the CDR3: TGTGCCAGTCCTCGTAGGGGGCCTTCTCCGGTCGAGCAGTACTTC.

The chain joins TRBV12-3 or TRBV12-4 to TRBJ1-5; TRBD1 aligns across 8 bases. Trimming took 6 bases from V and 6 from J; bases not matched to a gene: 10. This CDR3 is built from 15 residues. The CDR3 region is CASSSDRDDSQPQHF. DNA for the CDR3: TGTGCCAGCAGCTCGGACAGGGATGATAGTCAGCCCCAGCATTTT.

This clonotype was counted only a few times. DNA for the CDR3: TGCGCCAGCAGCCAGGCCGCTGCAGATACGCAGTATTTT. Translating it yields CASSQAAADTQYF. The chain links TRBV4-3 to TRBJ2-3; D is undetermined. V gave up 3 bases and J gave up 4 bases, with 8 bases separating them. The CDR3 covers 13 residues. Germline V gives CDR1 LGHNA, CDR2 YSLEER.

The V call is TRBV7-2, the J call TRBJ1-6; D ambiguous. CDR3 length equals 14 residues. Germline values: CDR1 SGHTA, CDR2 FQGNSA. With 1 base removed from V and 7 bases from J, the gap between germline ends came to 8 bases. In nucleotides, the CDR3 is TGTGCCAGCAGCTTAGTACGGAAGAATTCACCCCTCCACTTT. As protein: CASSLVRKNSPLHF.

The chain uses TRBV6-5 and TRBJ2-7; 11 nucleotides agree with TRBD2. This CDR3 has 14 amino acids. CDR1 MNHEY and CDR2 SVGAGI come from the germline V gene. V gave up 4 bases and J gave up 6 bases; unmatched junction bases: 5. CDR3 residues: CASSSLTSGTEQYF. The CDR3 coding sequence is TGTGCCAGCAGTTCCCTGACTAGCGGGACCGAGCAGTACTTC.

The chain has TRBV6-2 or TRBV6-3 and TRBJ2-7; TRBD1 matches 7 bases. Per the germline V gene, CDR1 is MNHEY and CDR2 is SVGEGT. V trimming: 2 bases; J trimming: 2 bases; junction bases outside the gene matches: 6. The CDR3 has 15 residues. The CDR3 sequence: CASSYKQGEAYEQYF. The CDR3 nucleotides read TGTGCCAGCAGTTACAAGCAGGGGGAAGCCTACGAGCAGTACTTC.

This clonotype was found a few times. The gene calls are TRBV4-2 and TRBJ1-5; 10 bases match TRBD1. V lost 6 bases and J lost 6; bases outside the gene matches: 8. This CDR3 has 15 amino acids. Germline V gene sequence: CDR1 LGHNA, CDR2 YNFKEQ. The CDR3: CASRQRQGAAQPQHF. The CDR3, as DNA: TGTGCCAGCAGGCAGCGACAGGGGGCAGCTCAGCCCCAGCATTTT.

The CDR3 sequence is CASSLPEWRLGSPLHF. The DNA for the CDR3 is TGTGCCAGCAGTCTACCGGAATGGCGTCTGGGGTCACCCCTCCACTTT. The chain links TRBV6-2 or TRBV6-3 to TRBJ1-6; D uncertain. This CDR3 is built from 16 residues. The germline V gene encodes CDR1 MNHEY and CDR2 SVGEGT. The V end lost 5 bases, the J end lost 10 bases, and 21 bases lay between the germline ends.

J is TRBJ1-4 and V is TRBV11-2; D gene ambiguous. This CDR3 region has 12 residues. The V gene lost 3 bases and the J gene lost 9 bases, with 8 bases spanning the gap. Germline CDR1 is SGHAT and CDR2 is FQNNGV. CDR3 nucleotide sequence: TGTGCCAGCAGCTTCTCTACCAAAAAACTGTTTTTT. Amino acid sequence: CASSFSTKKLFF.

Only a few counts were recorded for this clonotype. The chain couples TRBV28 to TRBJ2-7, with a tentative D call TRBD2 (6 bases). The CDR3 is 16 residues long. Trimming took off 7 bases at V and 3 bases at J, with 22 bases between the two ends. Germline loops: CDR1 MDHEN, CDR2 SYDVKM. The CDR3 DNA reads TGTGCCAGCACCTCGCCCGGGAGAGAACTTTTCTACGAGCAGTACTTC. As protein: CASTSPGRELFYEQYF.

This clonotype has a handful of counts. The chain employs TRBV6-1 and TRBJ1-5, with TRBD1 as a possible D gene (6 bases). The CDR3 runs to 14 residues. In germline, CDR1 is MNHNS, CDR2 SASEGT. V was shortened by 7 bases and J by 6 bases, with 16 bases between the two germline ends. As DNA, the CDR3 is TGTGCCAGCAACCCCGGACAGTACGGTCAGCCCCAGCATTTT. Protein product: CASNPGQYGQPQHF.

The sample holds a few counts of this clonotype. V gene TRBV28 combines with J gene TRBJ2-7; 7 bases line up with TRBD2. In germline, CDR1 is MDHEN, CDR2 SYDVKM. The CDR3 is 15 residues long. V dropped 5 bases and J dropped 3; count of bases not matched to a gene: 10. The CDR3 nucleotides are TGTGCCAGCAGTCCCGGGGGGTCCCCTAGCTACGAGCAGTACTTC. Translated, it gives CASSPGGSPSYEQYF.